A single sample gave rise to the 9 T cell receptor beta chains below, sequenced in a study of CD8 T cells in Susac syndrome. RNA was extracted with the RNeasy kit, and a quantity of about 0.45 to 1 ug was reverse transcribed using random hexamers. TCRdb redid the calling of the immunoSEQ multiplex PCR reads with MiXCR, one entry per CDR3 protein. The sample records approximately 100,000 distinct CDR3 sequences, about 93% being singletons. The sequencing input was CD4+ T cells from PBMCs. The source of these receptors is a human donor in good health.

The chain carries TRBV4-3 and TRBJ2-5; 8 bases are a match to TRBD1. The V gene end was trimmed by 3 bases and the J gene end by 5 bases; junction bases not matched to a gene: 8. Germline assignment: CDR1 LGHNA and CDR2 YSLEER. CDR3 length equals 15 residues. The DNA for the CDR3 is TGCGCCAGCAGCCAGGACAGGGAGTACAGGGAGACCCAGTACTTC. It translates to CASSQDREYRETQYF.

The chain recombines TRBV4-3 with TRBJ2-7; unclear D gene. The CDR3 totals 15 residues. The germline V gene encodes CDR1 LGHNA and CDR2 YSLEER. Trimming stripped 0 bases from V and 0 bases from J, with 9 bases between. The CDR3 DNA reads as TGCGCCAGCAGCCAAGATCGGGCAGGCTCCTACGAGCAGTACTTC. Amino acid sequence: CASSQDRAGSYEQYF.

The V and J genes are TRBV20-1 and TRBJ1-5; D remains unclear. This CDR3 comprises 15 residues. CDR1 DFQATT and CDR2 SNEGSKA come from the germline V gene (reference sequence). V lost 1 base and J 0 bases, leaving 10 bases between the germline ends. CDR3 protein: CSARAGGFSNQPQHF. CDR3 coding DNA: TGCAGTGCTAGAGCCGGAGGTTTTAGCAATCAGCCCCAGCATTTT.

V gene TRBV12-3 or TRBV12-4 combines with J gene TRBJ1-2; 12 nucleotides match TRBD1. Trimming at V came to 5 bases and at J to 7 bases, leaving 5 bases not matched to a gene. The CDR3 length is 14 residues. The CDR3 coding sequence is TGTGCCAGCAGTATGGGACAGGGGGCAGGTGGCTACACCTTC. Translating it yields CASSMGQGAGGYTF.

The chain links TRBV4-2 to TRBJ1-2; no firm D call. CDR1 is LGHNA and CDR2 is YNFKEQ in the germline V gene. V was clipped by 3 bases and J by 3 bases, with 5 bases between them. This CDR3 has 12 amino acids. This CDR3 is CASSQRDYGYTF. The CDR3 DNA reads as TGTGCCAGCAGCCAGAGGGACTATGGCTACACCTTC.

The chain recombines TRBV4-3 with TRBJ2-5; perhaps TRBD2 as D (6 bases). V was clipped by 0 bases and J by 1 base, with 6 bases between them. The length of the CDR3 is 14 residues. CDR1 is LGHNA and CDR2 is YSLEER in the germline V gene. The CDR3 sequence is CASSQERGQETQYF. The CDR3 DNA reads as TGCGCCAGCAGCCAAGAGCGGGGCCAAGAGACCCAGTACTTC.

The chain combines TRBV7-9 with TRBJ1-6; perhaps TRBD1 as D (6 bases). CDR1 SEHNR and CDR2 FQNEAQ come from the germline V gene (reference sequence). This CDR3 is 14 amino acids long. Trimming took off 1 base at V and 8 bases at J, with 9 bases between the two ends. CDR3 coding DNA: TGTGCCAGCAGCTTAGGGACAGCCCATTCACCCCTCCACTTT. This gives the protein CASSLGTAHSPLHF.

The V call is TRBV27, the J call TRBJ1-2, with D possibly matching TRBD1 (5 bases). Germline V gene sequence: CDR1 MNHEY, CDR2 SMNVEV (reference sequence). The CDR3 has 13 amino acids. V was shortened by 5 bases and J by 3 bases, with 10 bases between the two germline ends. CDR3 in amino acids: CASSPQGYYGYTF. DNA for the CDR3: TGTGCCAGCAGTCCCCAGGGCTACTATGGCTACACCTTC.

The chain carries TRBV29-1 and TRBJ1-2, with D perhaps matching TRBD1 (5 bases). Per the germline V gene, CDR1 is SQVTM and CDR2 is ANQGSEA. With 6 bases removed from V and 6 bases from J, the gap between germline ends came to 20 bases. This CDR3 contains 14 residues. CDR3 nucleotides: TGCAGCGTCCCATCAGGGATGGACCAGGATGGCTACACCTTC. This encodes CSVPSGMDQDGYTF.